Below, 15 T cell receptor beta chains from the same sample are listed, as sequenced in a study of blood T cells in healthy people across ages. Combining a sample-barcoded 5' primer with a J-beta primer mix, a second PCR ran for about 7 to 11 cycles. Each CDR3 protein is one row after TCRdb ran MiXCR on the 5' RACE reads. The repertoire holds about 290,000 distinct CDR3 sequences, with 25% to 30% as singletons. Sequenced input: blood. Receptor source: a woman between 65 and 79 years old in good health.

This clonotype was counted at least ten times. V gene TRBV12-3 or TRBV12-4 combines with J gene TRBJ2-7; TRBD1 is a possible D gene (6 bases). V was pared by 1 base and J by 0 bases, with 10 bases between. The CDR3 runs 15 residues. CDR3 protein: CASSLGTESSYEQYF. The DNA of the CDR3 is TGTGCCAGCAGTTTAGGGACAGAGAGCTCCTACGAGCAGTACTTC.

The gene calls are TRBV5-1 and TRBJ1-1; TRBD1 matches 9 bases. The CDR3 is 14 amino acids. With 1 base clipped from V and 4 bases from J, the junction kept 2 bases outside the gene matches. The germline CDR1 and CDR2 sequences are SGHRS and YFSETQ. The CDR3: CASSLTGGTTEAFF. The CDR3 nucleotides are TGCGCCAGCAGCTTGACAGGGGGCACCACTGAAGCTTTCTTT.

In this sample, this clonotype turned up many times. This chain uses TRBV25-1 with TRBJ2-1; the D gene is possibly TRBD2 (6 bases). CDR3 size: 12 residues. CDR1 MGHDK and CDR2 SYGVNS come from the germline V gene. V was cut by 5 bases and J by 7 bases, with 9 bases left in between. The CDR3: CASSWRGNEQFF. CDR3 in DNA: TGTGCCAGCAGTTGGAGGGGAAATGAGCAGTTCTTC.

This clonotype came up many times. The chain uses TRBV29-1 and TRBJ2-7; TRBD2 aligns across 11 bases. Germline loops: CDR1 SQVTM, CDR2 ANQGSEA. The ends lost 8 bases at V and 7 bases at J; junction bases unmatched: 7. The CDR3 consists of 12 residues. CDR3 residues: CSFSGRAGEQYF. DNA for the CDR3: TGCAGCTTTAGCGGGAGGGCCGGTGAGCAGTACTTC.

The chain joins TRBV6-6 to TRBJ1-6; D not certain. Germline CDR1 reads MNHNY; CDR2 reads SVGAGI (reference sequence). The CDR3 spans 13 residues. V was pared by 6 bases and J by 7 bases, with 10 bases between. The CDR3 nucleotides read TGTGCCAGCAGGCTCGGAGACAATTCACCCCTCCACTTT. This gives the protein CASRLGDNSPLHF.

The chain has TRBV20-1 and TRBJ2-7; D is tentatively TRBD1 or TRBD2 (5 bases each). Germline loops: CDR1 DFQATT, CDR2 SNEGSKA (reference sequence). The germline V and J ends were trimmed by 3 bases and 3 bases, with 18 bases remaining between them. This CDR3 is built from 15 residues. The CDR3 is CSARDSGTRSYEQYF. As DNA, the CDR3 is TGCAGTGCTAGGGACTCCGGGACCCGGAGCTACGAGCAGTACTTC.

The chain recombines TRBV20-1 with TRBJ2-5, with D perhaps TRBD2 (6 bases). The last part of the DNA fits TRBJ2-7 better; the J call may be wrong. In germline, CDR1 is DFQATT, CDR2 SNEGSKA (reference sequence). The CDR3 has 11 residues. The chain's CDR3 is CSATTRIEQYF. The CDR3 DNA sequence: TGCAGTGCTACGACTAGGATCGAGCAGTACTTC.

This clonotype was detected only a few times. CDR3 loop: CASSKGFTDTQYF. For the CDR3, the DNA is TGTGCCAGCTCAAAAGGCTTCACAGATACGCAGTATTTT. This sequence joins TRBV18 and TRBJ2-3; D is ambiguous. The CDR3 is 13 residues long. Germline assignment: CDR1 KGHSH and CDR2 LQKENI. Trimming removed 5 bases from V and 2 bases from J, with 8 bases in between.

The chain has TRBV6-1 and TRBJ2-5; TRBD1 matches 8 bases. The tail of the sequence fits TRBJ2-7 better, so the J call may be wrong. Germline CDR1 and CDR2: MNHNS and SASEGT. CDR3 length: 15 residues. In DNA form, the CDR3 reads TGTGCCAGCAGTTCTACTACAGGGGGGACCTACGAGCAGTACTTC. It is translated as CASSSTTGGTYEQYF.

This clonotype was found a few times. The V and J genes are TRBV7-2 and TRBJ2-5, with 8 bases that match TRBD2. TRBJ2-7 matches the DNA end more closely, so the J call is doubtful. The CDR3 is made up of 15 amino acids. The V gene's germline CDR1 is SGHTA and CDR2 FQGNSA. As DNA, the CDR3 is TGTGCCAGCAGCCTCTGGACTAGCAAAGCCTACGAGCAGTACTTC. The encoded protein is CASSLWTSKAYEQYF.

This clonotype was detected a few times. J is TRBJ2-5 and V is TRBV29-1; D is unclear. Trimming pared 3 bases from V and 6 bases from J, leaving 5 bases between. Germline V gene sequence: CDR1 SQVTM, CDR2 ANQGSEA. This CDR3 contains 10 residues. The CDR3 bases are TGCAGCGTTGACATCCAGACCCAGTACTTC. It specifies CSVDIQTQYF.

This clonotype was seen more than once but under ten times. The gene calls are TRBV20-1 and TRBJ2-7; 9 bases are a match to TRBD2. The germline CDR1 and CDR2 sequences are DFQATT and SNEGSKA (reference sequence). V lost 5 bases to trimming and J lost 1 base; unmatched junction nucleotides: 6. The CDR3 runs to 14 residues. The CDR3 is CSAFLAGRSYEQYF. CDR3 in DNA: TGCAGTGCTTTCCTAGCGGGAAGGTCCTACGAGCAGTACTTC.

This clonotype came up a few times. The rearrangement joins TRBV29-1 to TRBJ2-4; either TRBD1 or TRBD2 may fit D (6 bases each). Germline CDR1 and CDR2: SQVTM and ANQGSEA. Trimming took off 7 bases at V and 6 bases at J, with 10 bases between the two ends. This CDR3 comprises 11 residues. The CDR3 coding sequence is TGCAGCGGGTGGGGGGCAAACATTCAGTACTTC. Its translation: CSGWGANIQYF.

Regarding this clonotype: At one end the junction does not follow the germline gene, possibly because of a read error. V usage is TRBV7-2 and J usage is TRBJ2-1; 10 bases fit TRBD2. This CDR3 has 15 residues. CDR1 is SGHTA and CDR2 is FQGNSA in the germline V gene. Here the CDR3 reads CASSLVLAGYNERFF. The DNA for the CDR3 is TGTGCCAGCAGCTTAGTACTAGCGGGATACAATGAGCGGTTCTTC.

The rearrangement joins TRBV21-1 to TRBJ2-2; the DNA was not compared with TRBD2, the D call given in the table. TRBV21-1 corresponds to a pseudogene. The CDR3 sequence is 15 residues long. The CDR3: CASPRQLGLTGELFF. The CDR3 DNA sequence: TGTGCCAGCCCGCGGCAATTGGGCCTCACCGGGGAGCTGTTTTTT.